Sequencing of this TCR beta chain was carried out in a study of shared clonotypes between healthy human individuals. CD45RO-negative, CCR7-selected cells formed the naive CD8 fraction, which excluded terminally differentiated effector memory CD45RA+ cells. Study conclusions and caveats: Rarefaction demonstrated incomplete sorted-subset sequencing despite large depth.

The repertoire was sequenced with immunoSEQ multiplex PCR; TCRdb's copy has only in-frame clones and lacks some. The data hold about 2.1 million clones, with around 95% observed a single time. Of note for this clone: Antigen specificity is unknown.

The CDR3 contains 14 residues. CDR1 is SGHNT and CDR2 is YYREEE in the germline V gene (reference sequence). Trimming cost V 3 bases and J 5 bases, with 14 bases left between them. Source material: naive CD8+ T cells from PBMCs. The source is a man aged 18 to 29 in good health. Some clones in this sample may be carry-over from other donors' samples. This rearrangement joins TRBV5-4 to TRBJ2-5; D possibly corresponds to TRBD1 (5 bases). CDR3 nucleotides: TGTGCCAGCAGCTGGGGTGGGGCTGTGGAGACCCAGTACTTC. Its protein is CASSWGGAVETQYF.